One and the same sample provided the 22 T cell receptor beta chains below, sequenced in a study of CD8 T cells in ankylosing spondylitis. Their recognized antigens are unknown. Findings and limits, study-wide: A motif in TCR beta, a set of eight or nine highly homologous variants, appeared characteristic of ankylosing spondylitis blood.

Each CDR3 protein gets one entry after TCRdb re-called the 5' RACE reads with MiXCR. The sample has about 210,000 distinct CDR3 sequences, 5.5% to 7.5% seen once. Sequenced material: blood, either unsorted or a sorted T cell fraction (not recorded which). The receptors were gathered from a male donor with ankylosing spondylitis.

The sample holds many counts of this clonotype. The chain employs TRBV4-3 and TRBJ1-1, with D perhaps TRBD1 (5 bases). The V end lost 4 bases, the J end lost 1 base, and 10 bases lay between the germline ends. The CDR3 loop spans 14 amino acids. CDR1 is LGHNA, CDR2 YSLEER, per germline. CDR3 sequence reads: CASSPGHENTEAFF. CDR3 nucleotides: TGCGCCAGCAGCCCAGGACATGAGAACACTGAAGCTTTCTTT.

This clonotype occurred many times. The DNA of the CDR3 is TGCAGCGTTGAAGAAGGCTATGGCTACACCTTC. Protein product: CSVEEGYGYTF. The chain couples TRBV29-1 to TRBJ1-2; D is unresolved. The V end lost 0 bases, the J end lost 4 bases, and 3 bases lay between the germline ends. CDR3 length equals 11 residues. The germline CDR1 and CDR2 sequences are SQVTM and ANQGSEA.

This clonotype was detected ten times or more. In nucleotides, the CDR3 is TGTGCCAGCAGTCAGGAGAGATGGGAGACCCAGTACTTC. Translated, it gives CASSQERWETQYF. The chain combines TRBV6-6 with TRBJ2-5; D not resolved. The CDR3 loop spans 13 amino acids. The V end lost 5 bases, the J end lost 5 bases, and 12 bases lay between the germline ends. Germline lookup yields CDR1 MNHNY and CDR2 SVGAGI (reference sequence).

Ten or more counts support this clonotype. The chain links TRBV6-2 or TRBV6-3 to TRBJ2-7; D gene unclear. CDR3 size: 15 residues. Germline V gene lookup returns CDR1 MNHEY and CDR2 SVGEGT. V lost 0 bases and J 0 bases, leaving 9 bases between the germline ends. The CDR3 DNA reads as TGTGCCAGCAGTTACTCGACCGGGCGCTCCTACGAGCAGTACTTC. Translated: CASSYSTGRSYEQYF.

This clonotype appeared many times. The J gene is TRBJ1-5, the V gene TRBV7-9; D possibly corresponds to TRBD1 (5 bases). CDR3 length: 14 residues. Germline values: CDR1 SEHNR, CDR2 FQNEAQ (reference sequence). V gave up 5 bases and J gave up 7 bases, with 15 bases separating them. The CDR3 spells CASSAWGRYQPQHF. As DNA, the CDR3 is TGTGCCAGCAGCGCGTGGGGGAGGTACCAGCCCCAGCATTTT.

A few counts support this clonotype. This chain joins TRBV9 and TRBJ2-3; 13 bases line up with TRBD2. CDR1 and CDR2 from the germline V gene are SGDLS and YYNGEE. This CDR3 is 19 amino acids long. J gave up 1 base and V 4 bases, and 12 bases lay outside the gene matches. The CDR3 region is CASSFRTSGGLQGTDTQYF. The CDR3 DNA reads TGTGCCAGCAGCTTTCGGACTAGCGGGGGCCTCCAGGGCACAGATACGCAGTATTTT. Variable domain in full (rest from reference TRBV9 and TRBJ2-3): DSGVTQTPKHLITATGQRVTLRCSPRSGDLSVYWYQQSLDQGLQFLIQYYNGEERAKGNILERFSAQQFPDLHSELNLSSLELGDSALYFCASSFRTSGGLQGTDTQYFGPGTRLTVL.

This clonotype was observed at least ten times. The junction departs from the called germline gene at one end, perhaps through a read error. The V call is TRBV19, the J call TRBJ2-1; D assignment may be TRBD1 or TRBD2 (5 bases each). The germline gives CDR1 LNHDA, CDR2 SQIVND (reference sequence). This CDR3 is built from 11 residues. The CDR3 bases are TGTGCCAGTAGTTTGGGACCCCTTCCGGTCTTC. Protein sequence: CASSLGPLPVF. Drawing the rest from reference TRBV19 and TRBJ2-1, the complete variable domain is DGGITQSPKYLFRKEGQNVTLSCEQNLNHDAMYWYRQDPGQGLRLIYYSQIVNDFQKGDIAEGYSVSREKKESFPLTVTSAQKNPTAFYLCASSLGPLPVFGPGTRLTVL.

This clonotype was counted ten times or more. The V gene is TRBV29-1, the J gene TRBJ2-3, with D possibly being TRBD1 (6 bases). This CDR3 spans 13 amino acids. Trimming shortened V by 4 bases and J by 4 bases, and 12 bases separated the two germline ends. CDR1 is SQVTM and CDR2 is ANQGSEA in the germline V gene. CDR3 region: CSVVEQGPDTQYF. CDR3 coding DNA: TGCAGCGTTGTTGAGCAGGGGCCAGATACGCAGTATTTT.

The rearrangement joins TRBV5-1 to TRBJ2-4; TRBD2 aligns across 11 bases. CDR1 SGHRS and CDR2 YFSETQ come from the germline V gene. The CDR3 extends over 17 amino acids. Losses at the gene ends were 1 base for V and 0 bases for J; bases not matched to a gene: 3. The CDR3 DNA reads TGCGCCAGCAGCTTGACTAGCGGGAGTTTAGCCAAAAACATTCAGTACTTC. This gives the protein CASSLTSGSLAKNIQYF. Together with reference TRBV5-1 and TRBJ2-4, the CDR3 gives the full variable domain: KAGVTQTPRYLIKTRGQQVTLSCSPISGHRSVSWYQQTPGQGLQFLFEYFSETQRNKGNFPGRFSGRQFSNSRSEMNVSTLELGDSALYLCASSLTSGSLAKNIQYFGAGTRLSVL.

At least ten counts were recorded for this clonotype. This chain connects TRBV2 to TRBJ1-1, with no clear D. The CDR3 length is 14 residues. Germline CDR1 SNHLY, CDR2 FYNNEI. V was shortened by 5 bases and J by 2 bases, with 12 bases between the two germline ends. The CDR3 reads CASSQVVTNTEAFF. The CDR3 nucleotides are TGTGCCAGCAGTCAGGTGGTGACTAACACTGAAGCTTTCTTT.

This sequence joins TRBV18 and TRBJ2-7; D is undetermined. Germline V gene sequence: CDR1 KGHSH, CDR2 LQKENI. The V end lost 1 base, the J end lost 7 bases, and 5 bases lay between the germline ends. CDR3 length: 11 amino acids. In DNA form, the CDR3 reads TGTGCCAGCTCACCACGATGGGAGCAGTACTTC. Its translation is CASSPRWEQYF.

This clonotype was picked up many times. The V gene is TRBV7-2, the J gene TRBJ2-1; D gene unclear. V gave up 5 bases and J gave up 0 bases, with 11 bases separating them. The CDR3 is 15 residues long. Germline CDR1 is SGHTA and CDR2 is FQGNSA. The CDR3 region is CASSPLRGSYNEQFF. CDR3 bases: TGTGCCAGCAGCCCACTTAGAGGCTCCTACAATGAGCAGTTCTTC.

This clonotype was detected many times. The chain uses TRBV6-1 and TRBJ2-6, with D unclear. Trimming cost V 5 bases and J 0 bases, with 11 bases left between them. The CDR3 extends over 16 amino acids. CDR1 MNHNS and CDR2 SASEGT come from the germline V gene. CDR3 nucleotides: TGTGCCAGCAGTCAACGGGCACTCTCTGGGGCCAACGTCCTGACTTTC. It yields the protein CASSQRALSGANVLTF.

This clonotype has at least ten counts. The rearrangement uses TRBV12-3 or TRBV12-4 and TRBJ1-1; D possibly corresponds to TRBD1 (5 bases). CDR3 length: 15 residues. Trimming took off 3 bases at V and 1 base at J, with 12 bases between the two ends. The CDR3 sequence is CASSFAAGTNTEAFF. The DNA of the CDR3 is TGTGCCAGCAGTTTTGCGGCAGGGACGAACACTGAAGCTTTCTTT.

This clonotype was observed at least ten times. This chain joins TRBV28 and TRBJ1-5; weak D call: TRBD1 (6 bases). The V end lost 5 bases, the J end lost 4 bases, and 21 bases lay between the germline ends. Germline lookup yields CDR1 MDHEN and CDR2 SYDVKM. This CDR3 has 17 residues. The CDR3: CASSTYNRQALNQPQHF. The CDR3 nucleotides are TGTGCCAGCAGTACCTACAATCGACAGGCGCTAAATCAGCCCCAGCATTTT.

This clonotype was counted ten times or more. The rearrangement joins TRBV12-3 or TRBV12-4 to TRBJ1-1; weak D call: TRBD1 (6 bases). The V gene lost 7 bases and the J gene lost 8 bases, with 20 bases spanning the gap. The CDR3 covers 14 residues. The CDR3 DNA is TGTGCCAGCACCCTCCGGGGGCTAAGGGGAGAAGCTTTCTTT. Its protein product is CASTLRGLRGEAFF.

This clonotype was seen many times. The chain has TRBV7-6 and TRBJ2-7; no firm D call. Germline assignment: CDR1 SGHVS and CDR2 FNYEAQ. V was shortened by 0 bases and J by 5 bases, with 11 bases between the two germline ends. There are 14 residues in the CDR3. The DNA of the CDR3 is TGTGCCAGCAGCTTAGCCGGCCCTGTAGACGAGCAGTACTTC. Translated: CASSLAGPVDEQYF.

This clonotype was picked up many times. This chain uses TRBV11-2 with TRBJ1-2; maybe TRBD1 (6 bases). Germline values: CDR1 SGHAT, CDR2 FQNNGV. V was trimmed by 3 bases and J by 8 bases, leaving 16 bases between them. CDR3 length: 14 amino acids. The CDR3 DNA sequence: TGTGCCAGCAGCTTGGCCCCAGGGGCGGGCGGCTACACCTTC. As protein: CASSLAPGAGGYTF. The whole variable domain, filled in from reference TRBV11-2 and TRBJ1-2, reads EAGVAQSPRYKIIEKRQSVAFWCNPISGHATLYWYQQILGQGPKLLIQFQNNGVVDDSQLPKDRFSAERLKGVDSTLKIQPAKLEDSAVYLCASSLAPGAGGYTFGSGTRLTVV.

This clonotype was recorded many times. Here the CDR3 DNA reads TGTGCCAGCAGTTTGACTCTGGGCAATCAGCCCCAGCATTTT. Translated, it gives CASSLTLGNQPQHF. V is TRBV28 and J is TRBJ1-5; D is unclear. V lost 3 bases and J 2 bases, leaving 8 bases between the germline ends. The CDR3 runs 14 residues. Germline assignment: CDR1 MDHEN and CDR2 SYDVKM.

Many counts were recorded for this clonotype. The rearrangement links TRBV5-1 to TRBJ2-3, with 7 nucleotides matching TRBD1. The V gene's germline CDR1 is SGHRS and CDR2 YFSETQ. V shed 0 bases and J 1 base; nucleotides not matched to a gene: 2. This CDR3 has 15 amino acids. For the CDR3, the DNA is TGCGCCAGCAGCTTGGGAGGGGGCCGCACAGATACGCAGTATTTT. Its protein product is CASSLGGGRTDTQYF.

This clonotype was seen repeatedly, ten times or more. The V call is TRBV20-1, the J call TRBJ1-2; TRBD1 agrees at 10 bases. CDR1 and CDR2 from the germline V gene are DFQATT and SNEGSKA (reference sequence). Trimming removed 6 bases from V and 2 bases from J; junction bases left unmatched: 12. The CDR3 covers 16 residues. The CDR3 region has the DNA TGCAGTGCCCGGACGGACAGGGGGGGAATAAACTATGGCTACACCTTC. It yields the protein CSARTDRGGINYGYTF.

The rearrangement uses TRBV19 and TRBJ2-1, with a possible D match to TRBD2 (6 bases). Germline V gene sequence: CDR1 LNHDA, CDR2 SQIVND (reference sequence). The CDR3 has 16 amino acids. V lost 5 bases and J 4 bases, leaving 18 bases between the germline ends. The DNA for the CDR3 is TGTGCCAGTAGTCCTGGACTACCCACCGAATACAATGAGCAGTTCTTC. This translates into CASSPGLPTEYNEQFF.